The 17 T cell receptor beta chains in this list originate from one sample, sequenced in a study of blood T cell repertoires in COVID-19. Here immunoSEQ multiplex PCR was the method, and the copy in TCRdb shows in-frame clones only, minus some. The table records about 120,000 clones, roughly 82% of them present only once. Sequenced material: peripheral blood. All receptors derive from a human donor in a cohort sampled during active COVID-19.

The chain has TRBV3-1 (or the pseudogene TRBV3-2) and TRBJ2-5; 12 bases align to TRBD2. Unmatched junction bases numbered 4, after V lost 0 bases and J lost 5 bases. The CDR3 consists of 16 residues. Germline V gene lookup returns CDR1 LGHDT and CDR2 YNNKEL (reference sequence). The DNA of the CDR3 is TGTGCCAGCAGCCAAGATACTAGCGGGGGGAGGGAGACCCAGTACTTC. It yields the protein CASSQDTSGGRETQYF.

The gene calls are TRBV19 and TRBJ1-4, with D tentatively TRBD1 (6 bases). This CDR3 comprises 13 residues. V was clipped by 7 bases and J by 4 bases, with 10 bases between them. Germline values: CDR1 LNHDA, CDR2 SQIVND (reference sequence). CDR3 nucleotide sequence: TGTGCCAGTAAAGGACAGTTTAATGAAAAACTGTTTTTT. This codes for CASKGQFNEKLFF.

V gene TRBV7-2 combines with J gene TRBJ2-1; the D is unclear. V dropped 7 bases and J dropped 2 bases, with 15 bases sitting between them. This CDR3 is 15 amino acids long. Germline lookup yields CDR1 SGHTA and CDR2 FQGNSA. CDR3 bases: TGTGCCAGCAAGTCCTCCAACAGTGCCTACAATGAGCAGTTCTTC. Translating gives CASKSSNSAYNEQFF.

This clone has a handful of counts. The CDR3 nucleotides read TGTGCCAGCAGCCAGGACAGGGGGCTAATCGATGAGCAGTTCTTC. It specifies CASSQDRGLIDEQFF. The V and J genes are TRBV7-9 and TRBJ2-1; TRBD1 aligns across 11 bases. Trimming cost V 5 bases and J 8 bases; bases outside gene matches: 8. Germline V gene sequence: CDR1 SEHNR, CDR2 FQNEAQ (reference sequence). The CDR3 sequence is 15 residues long.

V gene TRBV19 combines with J gene TRBJ1-5; 9 bases agree with TRBD1. The CDR3 is 16 residues long. Germline V gene data show CDR1 as LNHDA and CDR2 as SQIVND (reference sequence). With V trimmed by 1 base and J by 4 bases, 5 bases remained unmatched. Here the CDR3 DNA reads TGTGCCAGTAGTATAGGGCGGACAGGGGTTAATCAGCCCCAGCATTTT. Translation gives CASSIGRTGVNQPQHF.

The CDR3 is CASSLATRAGEQYF. The CDR3 bases are TGTGCCAGCAGCTTAGCTACGCGGGCGGGGGAGCAGTACTTC. V gene TRBV7-2 combines with J gene TRBJ2-7, with D possibly being TRBD2 (6 bases). Germline V CDR1 and CDR2: SGHTA, FQGNSA. V was cut by 0 bases and J by 7 bases, with 13 bases left in between. The length of the CDR3 is 14 residues.

The V call is TRBV10-2, the J call TRBJ1-1; D is perhaps TRBD1 (6 bases). Germline lookup yields CDR1 WSHSY and CDR2 SAAADI. This CDR3 has 15 amino acids. Deletions cut 7 bases from V and 1 base from J, with 16 bases between. DNA of the CDR3: TGCGCCAGCACTCCCTGGGGACAAGCGAACACTGAAGCTTTCTTT. Residues: CASTPWGQANTEAFF.

The rearrangement joins TRBV6-5 to TRBJ2-1; D gene ambiguous. The germline V gene encodes CDR1 MNHEY and CDR2 SVGAGI. V was shortened by 3 bases and J by 0 bases, with 12 bases between the two germline ends. The CDR3 is made up of 16 amino acids. In nucleotides, the CDR3 is TGTGCCAGCAGTTATTCTATGGCGGTCTCCTACAATGAGCAGTTCTTC. This translates into CASSYSMAVSYNEQFF.

As to this clone: Sequence at one end of the junction differs from germline and may be a read error. This chain connects TRBV12-3 or TRBV12-4 to TRBJ1-6; TRBD1 might be the D (5 bases). This CDR3 comprises 12 residues. In nucleotides, the CDR3 is TGTGCCAGCAGTTTGCGGGGTAGGGGCCATACTTTT. Residues: CASSLRGRGHTF.

The rearrangement links TRBV5-1 to TRBJ1-4, with D perhaps TRBD1 (5 bases). V was cut by 1 base and J by 8 bases, with 18 bases left in between. This CDR3 is 16 amino acids long. Germline CDR1 is SGHRS and CDR2 is YFSETQ. CDR3 protein: CASSLTAGGGAEKLFF. As DNA, the CDR3 is TGCGCCAGCAGCTTGACTGCGGGCGGGGGAGCCGAAAAACTGTTTTTT.

The V call is TRBV19, the J call TRBJ2-5, with unresolved D. The V gene's germline CDR1 is LNHDA and CDR2 SQIVND (reference sequence). V was clipped by 5 bases and J by 4 bases, with 14 bases between them. The CDR3 runs 14 residues. CDR3: CASSALSVGETQYF. In DNA, the CDR3 is TGTGCCAGTAGTGCCCTCAGCGTGGGAGAGACCCAGTACTTC.

This clone was detected a few times. V gene TRBV27 combines with J gene TRBJ2-7; 7 nucleotides match TRBD1. This CDR3 has 14 amino acids. The J segment lost 5 bases and the V segment lost 5 bases, leaving 9 bases of the junction unmatched. The germline gives CDR1 MNHEY, CDR2 SMNVEV (reference sequence). The CDR3 bases are TGTGCCAGCAGTCCCTGGGACAGAGGACACGAGCAGTACTTC. This sequence encodes CASSPWDRGHEQYF.

V gene TRBV28 combines with J gene TRBJ2-3; the D is unclear. The V gene's germline CDR1 is MDHEN and CDR2 SYDVKM. V shed 5 bases and J shed 4 bases, with 13 bases lying between them. CDR3 size: 14 residues. The CDR3 coding sequence is TGTGCCAGCAGTGCGCCTCCGTCGGCAGATACGCAGTATTTT. This translates into CASSAPPSADTQYF.

The chain is built from TRBV7-2 and TRBJ2-7; TRBD2 matches at 8 bases. The CDR3 is 13 residues long. Germline V gene lookup returns CDR1 SGHTA and CDR2 FQGNSA. V dropped 3 bases and J dropped 5; count of bases not matched to a gene: 3. The CDR3 protein is CASSLRGADEQYF. The CDR3 DNA sequence: TGTGCCAGCAGCTTGCGGGGGGCCGACGAGCAGTACTTC. Full variable domain (missing parts from reference TRBV7-2 and TRBJ2-7): GAGVSQSPSNKVTEKGKDVELRCDPISGHTALYWYRQSLGQGLEFLIYFQGNSAPDKSGLPSDRFSAERTGGSVSTLTIQRTQQEDSAVYLCASSLRGADEQYFGPGTRLTVT.

In its sample, this clone was seen a few times. The V gene is TRBV5-6, the J gene TRBJ2-5, with a tentative D call TRBD1 (5 bases). CDR3 length: 15 residues. Trimming took 4 bases from V and 5 from J, leaving 18 bases between them. CDR1 is SGHDT, CDR2 YYEEEE, per germline. In nucleotides, the CDR3 is TGTGCCAGCAGCACCCCAGGGATCCCCTCGGAGACCCAGTACTTC. It is translated as CASSTPGIPSETQYF. Complete variable domain (other parts from reference TRBV5-6 and TRBJ2-5): DAGVTQSPTHLIKTRGQQVTLRCSPKSGHDTVSWYQQALGQGPQFIFQYYEEEERQRGNFPDRFSGHQFPNYSSELNVNALLLGDSALYLCASSTPGIPSETQYFGPGTRLLVL.

The chain combines TRBV5-1 with TRBJ2-5; TRBD1 matches at 12 bases. V shed 3 bases and J 5 bases; nucleotides not matched to a gene: 5. Germline lookup yields CDR1 SGHRS and CDR2 YFSETQ. This CDR3 is built from 15 residues. The CDR3 loop is CASSSGTGGRETQYF. The CDR3, as DNA: TGCGCCAGCAGCTCCGGGACAGGGGGCCGGGAGACCCAGTACTTC.

This chain connects TRBV2 to TRBJ2-5; D remains unclear. The CDR3 is 13 residues long. Germline V gives CDR1 SNHLY, CDR2 FYNNEI. V was clipped by 5 bases and J by 2 bases, with 9 bases between them. The CDR3 protein is CASSPAGQETQYF. The DNA for the CDR3 is TGTGCCAGCAGTCCCGCAGGTCAAGAGACCCAGTACTTC.